This T cell receptor beta chain came from a study of blood T cell repertoires in COVID-19. Study-level information: Researchers got acute and convalescent COVID-19 samples from the United States, Italy and Spain. Sample material is recorded as cDNA or gDNA derived from T cells, B-cell-depleted T cells, or PBMCs.

This clone appeared a few times. Authors' processing steps: Amplification from reference gene primers served as the basis for estimated nucleated cell counts. Some clones are missing from TCRdb's copy, which holds only in-frame ones; the method was immunoSEQ multiplex PCR. D and trimming come from the DNA, and the V and J calls and clone size come from that table. The repertoire holds 90,000 to 130,000 clones, with under 75% as singletons. Input material: peripheral blood. This TCR was recovered from a woman aged 55-69 years with acute or convalescent COVID-19.

The CDR3 coding sequence is TGTGCCAGCAGCTTAGGGACAGGGGATGAAAAACTGTTTTTT. Its protein is CASSLGTGDEKLFF. This rearrangement joins TRBV11-3 to TRBJ1-4, with 9 bases matching TRBD1. J gave up 6 bases and V 1 base, and 0 bases lay outside the gene matches. Germline assignment: CDR1 SGHNT and CDR2 YENEEA. There are 14 residues in the CDR3.